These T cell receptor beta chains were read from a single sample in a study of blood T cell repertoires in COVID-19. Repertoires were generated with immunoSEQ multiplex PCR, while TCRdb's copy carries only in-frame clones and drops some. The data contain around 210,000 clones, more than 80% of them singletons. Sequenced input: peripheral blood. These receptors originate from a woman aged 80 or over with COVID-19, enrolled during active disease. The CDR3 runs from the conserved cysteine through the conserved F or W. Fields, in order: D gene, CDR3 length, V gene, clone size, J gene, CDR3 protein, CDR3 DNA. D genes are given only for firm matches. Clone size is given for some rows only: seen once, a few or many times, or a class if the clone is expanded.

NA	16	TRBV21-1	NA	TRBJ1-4	CASSKGFTATNEKLFF	TGTGCCAGCAGCAAGGGTTTTACAGCAACTAATGAAAAACTGTTTTTT
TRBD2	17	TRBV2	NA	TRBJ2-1	CASCRVAGGSSYNEQFF	TGTGCCAGCTGCAGGGTAGCGGGGGGGAGCTCCTACAATGAGCAGTTCTTC
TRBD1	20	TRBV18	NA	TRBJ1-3	CASSLTGTGGSMASGNTIYF	TGTGCCAGCTCGCTTACCGGGACAGGGGGCTCGATGGCCTCTGGAAACACCATATATTTT
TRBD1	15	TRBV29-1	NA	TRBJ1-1	CSGGNRGQGNTEAFF	TGCAGCGGTGGGAACAGGGGGCAAGGGAACACTGAAGCTTTCTTT
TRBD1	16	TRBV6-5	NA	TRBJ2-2	CASSYEAGGNTGELFF	TGTGCCAGCAGTTACGAGGCAGGGGGGAACACCGGGGAGCTGTTTTTT
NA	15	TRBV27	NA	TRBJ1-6	CASSLFSPGISPLHF	TGTGCCAGCAGTTTGTTTTCCCCGGGAATTTCACCCCTCCACTTT
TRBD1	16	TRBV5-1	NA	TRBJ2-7	CASSPSPGQGSYEQYF	TGCGCCAGCAGCCCCTCGCCGGGACAGGGGTCCTACGAGCAGTACTTC
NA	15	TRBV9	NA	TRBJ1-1	CASSVEAGAYTEAFF	TGTGCCAGCAGCGTAGAAGCAGGGGCTTACACTGAAGCTTTCTTT
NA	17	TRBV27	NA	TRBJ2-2	CASSPRPGLLRGGELFF	TGTGCCAGCAGTCCACGCCCGGGACTTCTAAGAGGCGGGGAGCTGTTTTTT
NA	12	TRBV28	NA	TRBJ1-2	CASSTTGQGYTF	TGTGCCAGCAGTACTACAGGGCAAGGCTACACCTTC
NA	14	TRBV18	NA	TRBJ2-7	CASSPGAQRYEQYF	TGTGCCAGCTCACCGGGGGCCCAACGATACGAGCAGTACTTC
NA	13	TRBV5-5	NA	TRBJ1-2	CASSLGGENGYTF	TGTGCCAGCAGCTTAGGGGGGGAGAATGGCTACACCTTC
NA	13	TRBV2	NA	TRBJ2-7	CASSSDRSYEQYF	TGTGCCAGCAGTTCCGACAGAAGCTACGAGCAGTACTTC
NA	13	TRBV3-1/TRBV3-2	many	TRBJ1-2	CASSPAPIYGYTF	TGTGCCAGCAGCCCCGCTCCTATCTATGGCTACACCTTC
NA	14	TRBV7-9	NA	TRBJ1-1	CASSHRVLDPEAFF	TGTGCCAGCAGCCACCGGGTCCTTGACCCTGAAGCTTTCTTT
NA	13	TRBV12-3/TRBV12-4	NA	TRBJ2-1	CAIRRSSYNEQFF	TGTGCCATTCGACGGAGCTCCTACAATGAGCAGTTCTTC
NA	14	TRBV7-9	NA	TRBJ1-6	CASSFDIGQTFLHF	TGTGCCAGCAGCTTTGACATAGGACAGACATTTCTCCACTTT
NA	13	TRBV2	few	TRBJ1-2	CASSRPGTTGYTF	TGTGCCAGCAGTCGACCCGGGACAACCGGCTACACCTTC
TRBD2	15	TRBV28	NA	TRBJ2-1	CASSPRLAGGGSTFF	TGTGCCAGCAGTCCCAGACTAGCGGGAGGGGGCTCTACGTTCTTC
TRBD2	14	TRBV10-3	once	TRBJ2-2	CANTGGPDTGELFF	TGTGCCAATACGGGAGGGCCGGACACCGGGGAGCTGTTTTTT
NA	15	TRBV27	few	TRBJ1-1	CASSLSRVAGTEAFF	TGTGCCAGCAGTTTATCGCGGGTAGCCGGCACTGAAGCTTTCTTT
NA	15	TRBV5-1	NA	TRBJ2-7	CASSLVEAGSYEQYF	TGCGCCAGCAGCTTGGTAGAGGCCGGGTCCTACGAGCAGTACTTC
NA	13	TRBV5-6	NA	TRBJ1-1	CASSIGGETEAFF	TGTGCCAGCAGCATAGGGGGTGAGACTGAAGCTTTCTTT